The 21 T cell receptor beta chains below come from one sample, sequenced in a study of OX40 agonist ivuxolimab in advanced cancers. Assay used: immunoSEQ multiplex PCR; TCRdb lists only in-frame clones, some missing. The data contain tens of thousands of clones, about 93% of them seen just once; the ten biggest clones take up about 0.32%. The source material was CD4+ or CD8+ T cells sorted from blood, sampled in a trial of the OX40 agonist ivuxolimab. The receptors here all came from an adult with an advanced solid tumor such as melanoma, head and neck, liver or kidney cancer.

This chain uses TRBV2 with TRBJ2-3; D could derive from TRBD1 or TRBD2 (5 bases each). The ends were cut back, 3 bases at V and 1 base at J, with 14 bases in the middle. The CDR3 is made up of 16 amino acids. Germline CDR1 reads SNHLY; CDR2 reads FYNNEI. The CDR3 nucleotides read TGTGCCAGCAGTGAGAGCCGGGGCTTTGGCACAGATACGCAGTATTTT. It codes for CASSESRGFGTDTQYF.

This chain uses TRBV5-6 with TRBJ2-1; 9 bases are shared with TRBD1. The length of the CDR3 is 15 residues. The germline V gene encodes CDR1 SGHDT and CDR2 YYEEEE. With 4 bases clipped from V and 14 bases from J, the junction kept 16 bases outside the gene matches. The CDR3 DNA is TGTGCCAGCAGCCGAACGGGACAGGGTGTCGGAGTCGAGTTCTTC. Encoded protein: CASSRTGQGVGVEFF.

The V and J genes are TRBV5-4 and TRBJ2-2; TRBD2 agrees at 7 bases. Per germline, CDR1 SGHNT and CDR2 YYREEE (reference sequence). The CDR3 has 15 amino acids. Trimming cost V 0 bases and J 8 bases; bases outside gene matches: 7. This CDR3 is CASSLGSGTTGELFF. CDR3 DNA: TGTGCCAGCAGCTTGGGGAGCGGGACTACTGGGGAGCTGTTTTTT.

The chain couples TRBV19 to TRBJ2-7; D is possibly TRBD1 or TRBD2 (5 bases each). The CDR3 has 15 residues. Germline loops: CDR1 LNHDA, CDR2 SQIVND (reference sequence). Trimming took 6 bases from V and 0 from J, leaving 15 bases between them. The CDR3 sequence: CASSLIRGGSYEQYF. DNA for the CDR3: TGTGCCAGTAGCCTCATTCGTGGGGGCTCCTACGAGCAGTACTTC. Supplemented by reference TRBV19 and TRBJ2-7, the full variable domain reads DGGITQSPKYLFRKEGQNVTLSCEQNLNHDAMYWYRQDPGQGLRLIYYSQIVNDFQKGDIAEGYSVSREKKESFPLTVTSAQKNPTAFYLCASSLIRGGSYEQYFGPGTRLTVT.

This chain joins TRBV11-2 and TRBJ1-2; D perhaps matches TRBD1 (6 bases). The V and J ends lost 5 bases and 4 bases respectively, with 11 bases between them. The CDR3 consists of 13 residues. Germline V gives CDR1 SGHAT, CDR2 FQNNGV. The DNA for the CDR3 is TGTGCCAGCAGCATACAGGGTTCCTATGGCTACACCTTC. Translated, it gives CASSIQGSYGYTF.

CDR3 nucleotides: TGCAGCGTTGAGGGGCCGGCCCAAGAGACCCAGTACTTC. It codes for CSVEGPAQETQYF. The V call is TRBV29-1, the J call TRBJ2-5; D perhaps matches TRBD1 (5 bases). V gave up 3 bases and J gave up 1 base, with 9 bases separating them. CDR1 is SQVTM and CDR2 is ANQGSEA in the germline V gene. The CDR3 runs to 13 residues.

V and J are TRBV7-2 and TRBJ2-5; 8 nucleotides line up with TRBD1. Trimming took 5 bases from V and 5 from J; bases not matched to a gene: 4. This CDR3 region has 13 residues. Germline V CDR1 and CDR2: SGHTA, FQGNSA. The CDR3 region has the DNA TGTGCCAGCAGCCAGGGGGCGTTGGAGACCCAGTACTTC. Protein: CASSQGALETQYF.

The gene calls are TRBV10-3 and TRBJ1-6; D is perhaps TRBD1 (6 bases). V was shortened by 3 bases and J by 13 bases, with 19 bases between the two germline ends. Germline CDR1 and CDR2: ENHRY and SYGVKD. CDR3 length: 15 residues. The CDR3 nucleotides are TGTGCCATCAGTGAAACCGGGACACGTACGTTGCCCCTCCACTTT. As protein: CAISETGTRTLPLHF.

This sequence joins TRBV28 and TRBJ1-3; D ambiguous. This CDR3 comprises 17 residues. Germline CDR1 and CDR2: MDHEN and SYDVKM. The ends were cut back, 6 bases at V and 0 bases at J, with 18 bases in the middle. CDR3 amino acids: CASSPSLPGYSGNTIYF. The CDR3 nucleotides are TGTGCCAGCAGCCCCTCACTACCGGGATACTCTGGAAACACCATATATTTT.

The chain recombines TRBV9 with TRBJ2-1; 9 bases are shared with TRBD2. With V trimmed by 4 bases and J by 5 bases, 7 bases remained unmatched. CDR3 length: 15 residues. Germline V CDR1 and CDR2: SGDLS, YYNGEE. The CDR3 sequence: CASSFSGTSNNEQFF. For the CDR3, the DNA is TGTGCCAGCAGCTTTTCCGGGACTAGCAACAATGAGCAGTTCTTC.

The chain has TRBV29-1 and TRBJ2-5, with TRBD2 matching 11 bases. The CDR3 extends over 13 amino acids. The germline CDR1 and CDR2 sequences are SQVTM and ANQGSEA. Losses at the gene ends were 7 bases for V and 5 bases for J; bases not matched to a gene: 6. The DNA for the CDR3 is TGCAGCGATCGACTAGCGGGAAGGGAGACCCAGTACTTC. This sequence encodes CSDRLAGRETQYF. The variable domain in full, completed from reference TRBV29-1 and TRBJ2-5, reads SAVISQKPSRDICQRGTSLTIQCQVDSQVTMMFWYRQQPGQSLTLIATANQGSEATYESGFVIDKFPISRPNLTFSTLTVSNMSPEDSSIYLCSDRLAGRETQYFGPGTRLLVL.

The chain combines TRBV15 with TRBJ1-4; D may be TRBD1 (6 bases). Trimming pared 1 base from V and 5 bases from J, leaving 11 bases between. CDR3 length: 15 residues. The germline V gene has CDR1 LNHNV and CDR2 YYDKDF (reference sequence). This chain's CDR3 is CATSRVTGTNEKLFF. CDR3 bases: TGTGCCACCAGCAGAGTGACAGGTACGAATGAAAAACTGTTTTTT.

V and J are TRBV29-1 and TRBJ2-3; D may be TRBD2 (6 bases). This CDR3 is built from 14 residues. V gave up 6 bases and J gave up 2 bases, with 15 bases separating them. Germline V gene sequence: CDR1 SQVTM, CDR2 ANQGSEA. The CDR3 nucleotides are TGCAGCGTAGCCTTGAGCGGGCTCACAGATACGCAGTATTTT. As protein: CSVALSGLTDTQYF.

CDR3 coding DNA: TGTGCCAGCAGCTCCGGAGGGGCTAATGAAAAACTGTTTTTT. This codes for CASSSGGANEKLFF. The chain joins TRBV7-2 to TRBJ1-4; weak D call: TRBD1 (5 bases). Trimming cost V 4 bases and J 3 bases, with 9 bases left between them. The CDR3 contains 14 residues. Per germline, CDR1 SGHTA and CDR2 FQGNSA.

The J gene is TRBJ2-7, the V gene TRBV4-3; 9 nucleotides line up with TRBD1. The length of the CDR3 is 16 residues. V shed 0 bases, J shed 4 bases, and the junction held 7 bases outside the gene matches. Germline lookup yields CDR1 LGHNA and CDR2 YSLEER. CDR3 in DNA: TGCGCCAGCAGCCAAGATAAGGGACAGGGAGCGTACGAGCAGTACTTC. This gives the protein CASSQDKGQGAYEQYF.

The CDR3 bases are TGTGCCAGCACCCTAGCGGGGGAGACAGATACGCAGTATTTT. Residues: CASTLAGETDTQYF. The chain recombines TRBV6-6 with TRBJ2-3; 10 positions agree with TRBD2. The germline gives CDR1 MNHNY, CDR2 SVGAGI (reference sequence). The CDR3 has 14 residues. Trimming cost V 7 bases and J 3 bases; bases outside gene matches: 4.

The CDR3 nucleotides read TGTGCCAGCTCACCCACCCCCGGGACGCAGAAGACTAATGAAAAACTGTTTTTT. It specifies CASSPTPGTQKTNEKLFF. The chain links TRBV18 to TRBJ1-4; possibly TRBD1 for D (5 bases). The V gene's germline CDR1 is KGHSH and CDR2 LQKENI. This CDR3 has 18 residues. V dropped 3 bases and J dropped 2 bases, with 19 bases sitting between them. The complete variable domain, with remaining parts taken from reference TRBV18 and TRBJ1-4, reads NAGVMQNPRHLVRRRGQEARLRCSPMKGHSHVYWYRQLPEEGLKFMVYLQKENIIDESGMPKERFSAEFPKEGPSILRIQQVVRGDSAAYFCASSPTPGTQKTNEKLFFGSGTQLSVL.

The CDR3 bases are TGTGCCAGCAGGACCGCCGGGACGCTCTCCGAGCAGTACTTC. Protein product: CASRTAGTLSEQYF. V gene TRBV6-1 combines with J gene TRBJ2-7, with D perhaps being TRBD1 or TRBD2 (5 bases each). The CDR3 covers 14 residues. Trimming removed 6 bases from V and 6 bases from J, with 18 bases in between. Germline CDR1 reads MNHNS; CDR2 reads SASEGT.

The chain employs TRBV18 and TRBJ2-1; unclear D gene. This CDR3 comprises 15 residues. Trimming took off 8 bases at V and 6 bases at J, with 20 bases between the two ends. Germline V gives CDR1 KGHSH, CDR2 LQKENI. CDR3 residues: CASLIGVDSSNEQFF. The CDR3 nucleotides are TGTGCCAGCCTGATTGGGGTTGATTCGTCCAATGAGCAGTTCTTC. The whole variable domain, filled in from reference TRBV18 and TRBJ2-1, reads NAGVMQNPRHLVRRRGQEARLRCSPMKGHSHVYWYRQLPEEGLKFMVYLQKENIIDESGMPKERFSAEFPKEGPSILRIQQVVRGDSAAYFCASLIGVDSSNEQFFGPGTRLTVL.

This clone was seen just once. This chain connects TRBV11-2 to TRBJ2-3; weak D call: TRBD2 (8 bases). V lost 5 bases to trimming and J lost 0 bases, with 21 bases between them. The CDR3 spans 18 residues. Germline CDR1 SGHAT, CDR2 FQNNGV. DNA of the CDR3: TGTGCCAGCAGCCACCAGGGGGACTCGGGAGGGAGCACAGATACGCAGTATTTT. It yields the protein CASSHQGDSGGSTDTQYF. Full variable domain (remainder filled in from reference TRBV11-2 and TRBJ2-3): EAGVAQSPRYKIIEKRQSVAFWCNPISGHATLYWYQQILGQGPKLLIQFQNNGVVDDSQLPKDRFSAERLKGVDSTLKIQPAKLEDSAVYLCASSHQGDSGGSTDTQYFGPGTRLTVL.

The V gene is TRBV15, the J gene TRBJ2-1; TRBD2 aligns across 15 bases. The V and J ends lost 0 bases and 12 bases, in that order; junction bases with no gene match: 3. The CDR3 loop spans 15 amino acids. Germline lookup yields CDR1 LNHNV and CDR2 YYDKDF (reference sequence). The DNA of the CDR3 is TGTGCCACCAGCAGAGAGGGGGGACTAGCGGGAGGGCAGTTCTTC. Encoded protein: CATSREGGLAGGQFF.